This entry lists 22 T cell receptor beta chains sequenced from one sample in a study of CD8+CD57+ T cells in acquired aplastic anemia. Using genomic DNA as the template, TCR beta VDJ and CDR3 profiling was carried out. MiXCR, applied by TCRdb to the reads, yields one record per CDR3 protein. The sample yields about 160,000 distinct CDR3 sequences, 45% to 50% seen once. In patients chosen for sequencing, flow cytometry had shown CD8+CD57+ cell expansion. Sequenced input: sorted CD4+, CD8+, or CD8+CD57+ T cells (not recorded which) from PBMCs. These receptors were obtained from a human donor with aplastic anemia.

This clonotype was recorded a few times. J is TRBJ2-1 and V is TRBV3-1, with D tentatively TRBD1 (5 bases). Trimming took off 1 base at V and 8 bases at J, with 18 bases between the two ends. CDR3 size: 16 residues. Per germline, CDR1 LGHDT and CDR2 YNNKEL (reference sequence). CDR3 amino acids: CASSQVRQIIGDEQFF. CDR3 coding DNA: TGTGCCAGCAGCCAAGTTAGACAGATCATAGGCGATGAGCAGTTCTTC.

This clonotype was counted a few times. A much larger clone is a single base away; this may be a read error. The gene calls are TRBV2 and TRBJ2-5, with 8 bases matching TRBD2. The CDR3 consists of 15 residues. Germline loops: CDR1 SNHLY, CDR2 FYNNEI. V lost 4 bases, J lost 5 bases, and 9 bases stayed unmatched. The DNA for the CDR3 is TGTGCCAGCAGTGCTGGCGGGAGGATGGCGGAGACCCAGTACTTC. This encodes CASSAGGRMAETQYF.

Remarks on this clonotype: A read error may be the cause here, since a much bigger clone is one base away. The conserved phenylalanine or tryptophan is not found at the CDR3 terminus, so this likely reflects a read error. The chain carries TRBV30 and TRBJ1-2; D not certain. This CDR3 is 12 amino acids long. Germline CDR1 and CDR2: GTSNPN and SVGIG (reference sequence). Trimming shortened V by 1 base and J by 8 bases, and 11 bases separated the two germline ends. In DNA form, the CDR3 reads TGTGCCTGGAGTGAGGGCTTAATAGGCTACACCTTA. Translation: CAWSEGLIGYTL.

The chain carries TRBV2 and TRBJ2-5, with TRBD2 as a possible D gene (5 bases). The CDR3 totals 13 residues. Trimming took 6 bases from V and 1 from J, leaving 9 bases between them. CDR1 and CDR2 from the germline V gene are SNHLY and FYNNEI. The CDR3 coding sequence is TGTGCCAGCAGGGGCGGAGGCCAAGAGACCCAGTACTTC. Protein sequence: CASRGGGQETQYF.

This chain links TRBV20-1 with TRBJ1-6; D unresolved. Trimming took 5 bases from V and 0 from J, leaving 11 bases between them. Germline V gene data show CDR1 as DFQATT and CDR2 as SNEGSKA (reference sequence). The CDR3 runs 15 residues. CDR3 nucleotide sequence: TGCAGTGCTCCTAACCGGAGCTCCTATAATTCACCCCTCCACTTT. Its protein is CSAPNRSSYNSPLHF.

This clonotype came up many times. V is TRBV20-1 and J is TRBJ2-5; TRBD1 is a possible D gene (6 bases). CDR1 is DFQATT, CDR2 SNEGSKA, per germline (reference sequence). Trimming shortened V by 3 bases and J by 4 bases, and 21 bases separated the two germline ends. The CDR3 loop spans 16 amino acids. The CDR3 is CSARGFPGQYGETQYF. In nucleotides, the CDR3 is TGCAGTGCTAGGGGCTTCCCCGGACAGTATGGAGAGACCCAGTACTTC.

The DNA for the CDR3 is TGTGCCAGCAGTCTAGCCTTTGGGTACTACGAGCAGTACTTC. Translation: CASSLAFGYYEQYF. J is TRBJ2-7 and V is TRBV27; the D gene is possibly TRBD2 (5 bases). Trimming removed 5 bases at V and 3 bases at J, with 14 bases between. Germline V gives CDR1 MNHEY, CDR2 SMNVEV (reference sequence). The CDR3 spans 14 residues.

This chain uses TRBV13 with TRBJ1-5; no clear D gene. The CDR3 totals 14 residues. Germline values: CDR1 PRHDT, CDR2 FYEKMQ (reference sequence). Trimming shortened V by 3 bases and J by 0 bases, and 6 bases separated the two germline ends. The CDR3 coding sequence is TGTGCCAGCAGCTTCGAGACTAGCAATCAGCCCCAGCATTTT. Protein product: CASSFETSNQPQHF.

The V and J genes are TRBV10-3 and TRBJ2-7; TRBD1 matches 9 bases. There are 16 residues in the CDR3. V was pared by 3 bases and J by 3 bases, with 9 bases of the junction left unmatched. Germline V lookup: CDR1 ENHRY, CDR2 SYGVKD. The CDR3 nucleotides are TGTGCCATCAGTGACCCCTCAGGACAGGGGATCTACGAGCAGTACTTC. This encodes CAISDPSGQGIYEQYF.

This clonotype turned up a few times. The chain links TRBV6-1 to TRBJ2-1; TRBD1 aligns across 9 bases. Germline-derived CDR1 and CDR2 are MNHNS and SASEGT. The trim removed 5 bases at V and 4 bases at J, leaving 6 bases unmatched. The CDR3 extends over 15 amino acids. The CDR3 here is CASSPGTGQYNEQFF. The DNA for the CDR3 is TGTGCCAGCAGTCCCGGGACAGGGCAGTACAATGAGCAGTTCTTC.

Of note for this clonotype: An end of the junction differs from the germline gene, which may be a read error. This chain joins TRBV7-9 and TRBJ1-2; D remains unclear. Germline V CDR1 and CDR2: SEHNR, FQNEAQ (reference sequence). The CDR3 loop spans 11 amino acids. The CDR3 DNA follows: TGTGCCAGCAGCTTAGCTGATGCGAGGGCCTTC. Protein sequence: CASSLADARAF.

V gene TRBV4-1 combines with J gene TRBJ1-1, with 9 nucleotides matching TRBD1. The CDR3 length is 16 residues. Germline V lookup: CDR1 MGHRA, CDR2 YSYEKL. The V gene end was trimmed by 1 base and the J gene end by 3 bases; junction bases not matched to a gene: 6. The CDR3 is CASSQGHRGPYTEAFF. As DNA, the CDR3 is TGCGCCAGCAGCCAAGGCCACAGGGGGCCCTACACTGAAGCTTTCTTT.

Ten or more counts support this clonotype. J is TRBJ2-1 and V is TRBV9; D might be TRBD2 (6 bases). CDR1 is SGDLS, CDR2 YYNGEE, per germline. The CDR3 totals 16 residues. The V end was cut by 0 bases, the J end by 0 bases, with 10 bases between. The CDR3 protein is CASSVGDFSSYNEQFF. The CDR3 coding sequence is TGTGCCAGCAGCGTAGGGGACTTCAGCTCCTACAATGAGCAGTTCTTC.

This clonotype was seen only a few times. The chain carries TRBV15 and TRBJ2-1; D possibly uses TRBD1 or TRBD2 (5 bases each). Germline loops: CDR1 LNHNV, CDR2 YYDKDF (reference sequence). CDR3 length equals 15 residues. The ends were cut back, 5 bases at V and 3 bases at J, with 14 bases in the middle. The DNA for the CDR3 is TGTGCCACCAGCGGAGGCTTGCAGGGCTACAATGAGCAGTTCTTC. Translation: CATSGGLQGYNEQFF.

J is TRBJ2-1 and V is TRBV19; D is unresolved. This CDR3 has 11 residues. V was cut by 7 bases and J by 4 bases, with 5 bases left in between. Germline V CDR1 and CDR2: LNHDA, SQIVND (reference sequence). CDR3: CASIKYNEQFF. The CDR3 DNA is TGTGCCAGTATAAAATACAATGAGCAGTTCTTC.

This clonotype was detected many times. This chain uses TRBV11-1 with TRBJ1-6; no definite D call. V was trimmed by 1 base and J by 7 bases, leaving 17 bases between them. The length of the CDR3 is 17 residues. In germline, CDR1 is SGHAT, CDR2 FQDESV (reference sequence). The CDR3 region has the DNA TGTGCCAGCAGCTTAGGTTCGGTACTCCTCTCGAATTCACCCCTCCACTTT. Translation: CASSLGSVLLSNSPLHF.

The sample holds many counts of this clonotype. A junction end diverges from the germline sequence, so it may reflect a read error. The chain is built from TRBV25-1 and TRBJ1-1, with D possibly TRBD1 on 5 matching bases. The CDR3 sequence is 16 residues long. Per the germline V gene, CDR1 is MGHDK and CDR2 is SYGVNS. CDR3 amino acids: CASSELRGDLNTEAFF. CDR3 sequence (DNA): TGTGCCAGCAGTGAATTACGGGGGGACCTGAATACTGAAGCTTTCTTT.

On this clonotype itself: This clone may be a read error of a much larger clone one base away. The rearrangement joins TRBV6-4 to TRBJ1-2, with D uncertain. The CDR3 is 13 amino acids. Trimming left V 9 bases short and J 4 bases short, with 15 bases between. Looked up from germline, CDR1 is MRHNA and CDR2 is SNTAGT. The DNA of the CDR3 is TGTGCCAGAGGACGGCGGGAGGCCTATGGCTACACCTTC. It specifies CARGRREAYGYTF.

This chain links TRBV19 with TRBJ1-5; 8 bases match TRBD1. CDR1 is LNHDA and CDR2 is SQIVND in the germline V gene (reference sequence). The junction had 5 bases not matched to a gene; V was cut back by 1 base and J by 0 bases. The CDR3 length is 17 residues. The CDR3 sequence is CASSIGAGGISNQPQHF. The CDR3 DNA reads TGTGCCAGTAGTATAGGGGCAGGGGGCATTAGCAATCAGCCCCAGCATTTT.

J is TRBJ2-5 and V is TRBV7-6; the match to TRBD2 covers 11 bases. V lost 4 bases to trimming and J lost 7 bases; unmatched junction nucleotides: 14. The V gene's germline CDR1 is SGHVS and CDR2 FNYEAQ. The CDR3 runs to 17 residues. CDR3 loop: CASSSPGTSGSRGTQYF. CDR3 DNA sequence: TGTGCCAGCAGCTCGCCCGGGACTAGCGGCAGCCGGGGGACCCAGTACTTC.

The chain carries TRBV7-7 and TRBJ1-1; D is ambiguous. This CDR3 region has 13 residues. Trimming left V 5 bases short and J 0 bases short, with 7 bases between. The germline V gene encodes CDR1 SSHAT and CDR2 FNYEAQ (reference sequence). CDR3 sequence reads: CASSHTLNTEAFF. The CDR3 nucleotides are TGTGCCAGCAGCCACACATTGAACACTGAAGCTTTCTTT.

V gene TRBV7-6 combines with J gene TRBJ2-3; TRBD2 matches 13 bases. With 3 bases clipped from V and 6 bases from J, the junction kept 15 bases outside the gene matches. The CDR3 loop spans 19 amino acids. CDR1 and CDR2 from the germline V gene are SGHVS and FNYEAQ. The CDR3 reads CASSLALAGGPRGGDTQYF. The CDR3 coding sequence is TGTGCCAGCAGCTTGGCACTAGCGGGGGGGCCGAGGGGAGGGGATACGCAGTATTTT.